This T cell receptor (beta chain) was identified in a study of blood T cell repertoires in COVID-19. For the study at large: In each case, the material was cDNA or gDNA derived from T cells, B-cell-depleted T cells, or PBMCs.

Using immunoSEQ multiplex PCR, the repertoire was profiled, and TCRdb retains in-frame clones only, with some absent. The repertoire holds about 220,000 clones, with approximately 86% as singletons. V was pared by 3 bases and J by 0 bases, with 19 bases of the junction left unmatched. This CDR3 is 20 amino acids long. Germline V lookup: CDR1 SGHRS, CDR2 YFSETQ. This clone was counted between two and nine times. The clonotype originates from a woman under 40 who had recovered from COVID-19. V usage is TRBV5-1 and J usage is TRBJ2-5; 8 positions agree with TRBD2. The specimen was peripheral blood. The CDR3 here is CASSSPSRTSRRGNQETQYF. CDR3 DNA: TGCGCCAGCAGCTCCCCCTCTAGGACTAGCCGCCGAGGAAACCAAGAGACCCAGTACTTC.